This T cell receptor (beta chain) was captured by sequencing in a study of T cells in Graves' hyperthyroidism and ophthalmopathy. Study-wide results and limits: In simple terms, a model built on 13 V-J features told ophthalmopathy apart from stable hyperthyroidism.

RNA transcripts were the template for amplifying TCR beta CDR3 regions. First-round RT-PCR of the TCR CDR3 relied on the HTBI primer set. TCRdb re-derived calls from the multiplex PCR reads in MiXCR, one entry per CDR3 protein. The sample includes 360,000 or so distinct CDR3 sequences, about 19% of them seen just once. Every diagnosis used clinical symptoms, serum thyroxine and TRAb, thyroid ultrasound and orbital computed tomography. The authors took PBMCs from 7.5 to 10 ml fresh peripheral blood. The CDR3 loop spans 17 amino acids. The V end lost 8 bases, the J end lost 2 bases, and 21 bases lay between the germline ends. This clonotype occurred many times. Its antigen is not known.

The chain carries TRBV12-3 or TRBV12-4 and TRBJ2-2; D is possibly TRBD2 (7 bases). Sequenced material: blood. This receptor was obtained from a woman between 18 and 29 years old with Graves' hyperthyroidism. The CDR3 protein is CASLAMGGGLNTGELFF. The CDR3 DNA follows: TGTGCCAGCCTGGCGATGGGCGGGGGCCTAAACACCGGGGAGCTGTTTTTT.